The 19 T cell receptor beta chains below all came from one sample that was sequenced in a study of OX40 agonist ivuxolimab in advanced cancers. Repertoires were generated with immunoSEQ multiplex PCR, while TCRdb's copy carries only in-frame clones and drops some. This sample has some 45,000 clones, with over 75% found just once. The material was CD4+ or CD8+ T cells sorted from blood, obtained in a trial of the OX40 agonist ivuxolimab. These receptors were collected from an adult with an advanced solid tumor such as melanoma, head and neck, liver or kidney cancer.

The rearrangement uses TRBV18 and TRBJ2-7; 11 nucleotides align to TRBD1. From germline, CDR1 is KGHSH and CDR2 LQKENI. This CDR3 spans 14 amino acids. V shed 5 bases, J shed 2 bases, and the junction held 2 bases outside the gene matches. CDR3 sequence (DNA): TGTGCCAGCTCAGGACAGGGGGCCACCTACGAGCAGTACTTC. Translated: CASSGQGATYEQYF.

Written as DNA, the CDR3 is TGTGCCAGCAGTTCCCTACGGGACAGAACAGATACGCAGTATTTT. The encoded protein is CASSSLRDRTDTQYF. The V and J genes are TRBV28 and TRBJ2-3; TRBD1 agrees at 7 bases. V lost 4 bases, J lost 3 bases, and 7 bases stayed unmatched. From germline, CDR1 is MDHEN and CDR2 SYDVKM. The CDR3 has 15 residues.

This rearrangement joins TRBV4-3 to TRBJ2-5, with TRBD2 matching over 14 bases. The CDR3 has 17 amino acids. In germline, CDR1 is LGHNA, CDR2 YSLEER. V dropped 1 base and J dropped 5; count of bases not matched to a gene: 6. In DNA form, the CDR3 reads TGCGCCAGCAGCCAAGGGCCCCGGACTAGCGGGGGGGAGACCCAGTACTTC. This gives the protein CASSQGPRTSGGETQYF.

The chain links TRBV7-9 to TRBJ2-5; D may be TRBD1 or TRBD2 (6 bases each). V gave up 1 base and J gave up 4 bases, with 10 bases separating them. Germline V lookup: CDR1 SEHNR, CDR2 FQNEAQ (reference sequence). This CDR3 is 14 amino acids long. The chain's CDR3 is CASSLVGGGETQYF. The CDR3 nucleotides are TGTGCCAGCAGCTTAGTTGGAGGGGGAGAGACCCAGTACTTC.

In nucleotides, the CDR3 is TGTGCCAGCAGCTTAAGTACGGAGGGAAGCTATGGCTACACCTTC. Amino acid sequence: CASSLSTEGSYGYTF. This chain connects TRBV7-9 to TRBJ1-2; D is unclear. Trimming removed 2 bases from V and 4 bases from J, with 14 bases in between. Per the germline V gene, CDR1 is SEHNR and CDR2 is FQNEAQ (reference sequence). The CDR3 covers 15 residues.

On this clone: Other DNA sequences in the same sample also yield this CDR3. The chain uses TRBV2 and TRBJ1-5; D is unresolved. V was clipped by 4 bases and J by 0 bases, with 7 bases between them. This CDR3 region has 14 residues. The germline V gene has CDR1 SNHLY and CDR2 FYNNEI. The CDR3, as DNA: TGTGCCAGCAGTGGAGGATATAGCAATCAGCCCCAGCATTTT. Amino acid sequence: CASSGGYSNQPQHF. The variable domain in full, completed from reference TRBV2 and TRBJ1-5, reads EPEVTQTPSHQVTQMGQEVILRCVPISNHLYFYWYRQILGQKVEFLVSFYNNEISEKSEIFDDQFSVERPDGSNFTLKIRSTKLEDSAMYFCASSGGYSNQPQHFGDGTRLSIL.

V is TRBV6-1 and J is TRBJ2-7; TRBD2 might be the D (5 bases). Germline V lookup: CDR1 MNHNS, CDR2 SASEGT. The germline V and J ends were trimmed by 5 bases and 3 bases, with 17 bases remaining between them. There are 15 residues in the CDR3. The CDR3 DNA sequence: TGTGCCAGCAGTTCCTTCGACGGGATCTTCTACGAGCAGTACTTC. Amino acid sequence: CASSSFDGIFYEQYF.

The V gene is TRBV2, the J gene TRBJ1-1; a weak D match, TRBD1 (6 bases). The germline CDR1 and CDR2 sequences are SNHLY and FYNNEI. The CDR3 sequence is 13 residues long. The V and J ends lost 6 bases and 0 bases respectively, with 8 bases between them. The chain's CDR3 is CASRGQLNTEAFF. CDR3 DNA: TGTGCCAGCAGGGGACAATTGAACACTGAAGCTTTCTTT.

This chain uses TRBV4-2 with TRBJ2-5; D call uncertain. CDR3 length: 14 amino acids. V was pared by 1 base and J by 0 bases, with 6 bases between. Germline V CDR1 and CDR2: LGHNA, YNFKEQ. This chain's CDR3 is CASSQGTNQETQYF. CDR3 in DNA: TGTGCCAGCAGCCAAGGGACGAACCAAGAGACCCAGTACTTC.

The CDR3: CASSLELNTGELFF. The CDR3 nucleotides read TGTGCCAGCAGCTTAGAATTAAACACCGGGGAGCTGTTTTTT. V usage is TRBV7-2 and J usage is TRBJ2-2; D is undetermined. This CDR3 region has 14 residues. V lost 1 base and J lost 2, with 5 bases in between. The germline gives CDR1 SGHTA, CDR2 FQGNSA.

In its sample, this clone was seen a few times. The V gene is TRBV7-3, the J gene TRBJ2-5; D perhaps matches TRBD1 (6 bases). V dropped 2 bases and J dropped 4 bases, with 23 bases sitting between them. The CDR3 covers 18 residues. Germline V gives CDR1 SGHTA, CDR2 FQGTGA. The CDR3 DNA sequence: TGTGCCAGCAGCTTAGGTCCCCCGGGACAAGGGCCCACAGAGACCCAGTACTTC. It codes for CASSLGPPGQGPTETQYF.

This clone was recorded once. J is TRBJ1-2 and V is TRBV29-1, with D uncertain. The ends were cut back, 6 bases at V and 2 bases at J, with 19 bases in the middle. Germline V lookup: CDR1 SQVTM, CDR2 ANQGSEA. The CDR3 is 15 residues long. CDR3 sequence (DNA): TGCAGCGTCCAGAAGGACGGAGCGGGGAACTATGGCTACACCTTC. It codes for CSVQKDGAGNYGYTF.

The J gene is TRBJ2-2, the V gene TRBV7-9; maybe TRBD1 (6 bases). Germline V gene data show CDR1 as SEHNR and CDR2 as FQNEAQ (reference sequence). This CDR3 has 15 amino acids. The V gene lost 5 bases and the J gene lost 8 bases, with 18 bases spanning the gap. The CDR3 region is CASSRPGTPQGELFF. The CDR3, as DNA: TGTGCCAGCAGCCGCCCCGGGACACCCCAGGGGGAGCTGTTTTTT.

This chain links TRBV9 with TRBJ1-4; D is ambiguous. The CDR3 length is 14 residues. Germline V gives CDR1 SGDLS, CDR2 YYNGEE. V was trimmed by 1 base and J by 5 bases, leaving 9 bases between them. CDR3 sequence (DNA): TGTGCCAGCAGCGTAAGAGGGTTGAATGAAAAACTGTTTTTT. Translation: CASSVRGLNEKLFF.

The chain uses TRBV5-1 and TRBJ2-5; 7 bases are a match to TRBD1. With 2 bases clipped from V and 3 bases from J, the junction kept 7 bases outside the gene matches. There are 15 residues in the CDR3. Per germline, CDR1 SGHRS and CDR2 YFSETQ. The CDR3 DNA reads as TGCGCCAGCAGCTTATGGGACAGTCTGGAAGAGACCCAGTACTTC. Translating it yields CASSLWDSLEETQYF.

This chain joins TRBV5-1 and TRBJ1-1, with D possibly being TRBD1 (5 bases). Germline values: CDR1 SGHRS, CDR2 YFSETQ. The V end lost 4 bases, the J end lost 5 bases, and 15 bases lay between the germline ends. This CDR3 region has 14 residues. DNA of the CDR3: TGCGCCAGCAGCCAAGCTGGGGCGGGTACTGAAGCTTTCTTT. Protein sequence: CASSQAGAGTEAFF.

The rearrangement uses TRBV7-2 and TRBJ1-5; D is unclear. The CDR3 runs to 14 residues. Germline V gives CDR1 SGHTA, CDR2 FQGNSA. Trimming stripped 1 base from V and 3 bases from J, with 7 bases between. The CDR3 region has the DNA TGTGCCAGCAGCTTAGGGTTTGACAATCAGCCCCAGCATTTT. Amino acid sequence: CASSLGFDNQPQHF.

This chain joins TRBV30 and TRBJ1-5, with D possibly TRBD1 on 5 matching bases. Germline values: CDR1 GTSNPN, CDR2 SVGIG (reference sequence). V lost 1 base to trimming and J lost 4 bases, with 8 bases between them. CDR3 length equals 13 residues. CDR3 nucleotides: TGTGCCTGGAGTGAGGGGAGGAATCAGCCCCAGCATTTT. This gives the protein CAWSEGRNQPQHF.

The V call is TRBV5-4, the J call TRBJ1-2; D is possibly TRBD1 (6 bases). Germline values: CDR1 SGHNT, CDR2 YYREEE (reference sequence). This CDR3 is built from 19 residues. V dropped 0 bases and J dropped 0 bases, with 21 bases sitting between them. The CDR3 sequence: CASSLAWVAGTTANYGYTF. The CDR3 DNA sequence: TGTGCCAGCAGCTTGGCCTGGGTGGCGGGGACAACAGCTAACTATGGCTACACCTTC.